A single sample is the source of the 15 T cell receptor beta chains below, sequenced in a study of monozygotic twins with inflammatory bowel disease. TCRdb re-called the 5' RACE reads; every CDR3 protein appears as one record, without DNA. Its clone listing holds around 450,000 distinct CDR3 sequences. Sequenced: blood. The receptors were sampled from a human donor with ulcerative colitis or Crohn's disease, or a healthy co-twin of an affected twin (not recorded which).

The V and J genes are TRBV28 and TRBJ1-2; the TRBD1 assignment by TCRdb is unverifiable without DNA. From germline, CDR1 is MDHEN and CDR2 SYDVKM. This CDR3 comprises 16 residues. The CDR3 here is CATEETGGERSGGYTF.

This chain connects TRBV6-1 to TRBJ2-7; the TCRdb call, TRBD1, lacks DNA for checking. CDR3 length: 16 amino acids. The germline CDR1 and CDR2 sequences are MNHNS and SASEGT. The CDR3: CASSKGQGASGGAQYF.

The rearrangement joins TRBV6-1 to TRBJ2-3. The CDR3 is made up of 12 amino acids. Germline V CDR1 and CDR2: MNHNS, SASEGT. CDR3 amino acids: CASRRLTDTQYF.

The V and J genes are TRBV12-3 or TRBV12-4 and TRBJ2-5; the TRBD1 assignment by TCRdb is unverifiable without DNA. This CDR3 has 12 amino acids. CDR3 sequence reads: CASSRAGETQYF.

The rearrangement joins TRBV20-1 to TRBJ2-1; as DNA is missing, the TRBD2 call by TCRdb cannot be tested. The CDR3 is 14 residues long. CDR1 and CDR2 from the germline V gene are DFQATT and SNEGSKA (reference sequence). CDR3 sequence reads: CSASGSGSGNEQFF.

The chain uses TRBV12-3 or TRBV12-4 and TRBJ2-6. The CDR3 extends over 14 amino acids. CDR3 loop: CASTEDGGADVLTF.

The genes are TRBV24-1 and TRBJ2-3; TCRdb calls TRBD1, which cannot be checked without DNA. The germline V gene encodes CDR1 KGHDR and CDR2 SFDVKD. The CDR3 consists of 14 residues. CDR3 region: CATSDPRGDRGQYF.

The V gene is TRBV3-1, the J gene TRBJ1-1. The V gene's germline CDR1 is LGHDT and CDR2 YNNKEL (reference sequence). This CDR3 region has 15 residues. This CDR3 reads CASSQVAYMNTEAFF.

The chain uses TRBV7-9 and TRBJ2-2; the D call of TRBD2 rests on TCRdb alone, since no DNA is present to check it. The CDR3 contains 16 residues. Germline CDR1 is SEHNR and CDR2 is FQNEAQ (reference sequence). CDR3: CASSFFSGRNTGELFF.

The rearrangement joins TRBV12-5 to TRBJ2-2; TCRdb lists TRBD2, though no DNA is available to test this call. Germline assignment: CDR1 LGHNT and CDR2 FRNRAP. This CDR3 region has 14 residues. The CDR3 here is CASVYGLHPGELFF.

The rearrangement uses TRBV20-1 and TRBJ2-1; with no DNA, the TCRdb D assignment of TRBD1 cannot be verified. This CDR3 contains 15 residues. Germline lookup yields CDR1 DFQATT and CDR2 SNEGSKA (reference sequence). The CDR3 protein is CSARGASSSYNEQFF.

V and J are TRBV10-3 and TRBJ1-1; TCRdb calls TRBD1, which cannot be checked without DNA. This CDR3 region has 14 residues. CDR1 and CDR2 (germline): ENHRY, SYGVKD. The CDR3: CAISPGGMNTEAFF.

V usage is TRBV6-1 and J usage is TRBJ2-2; TCRdb names TRBD1, which stays unverified in the absence of DNA. This CDR3 region has 15 residues. Germline-derived CDR1 and CDR2 are MNHNS and SASEGT. This CDR3 is CASREQGANTGELFF.

The chain employs TRBV27 and TRBJ2-7. The germline V gene has CDR1 MNHEY and CDR2 SMNVEV (reference sequence). This CDR3 has 13 residues. CDR3 protein: CASSFDNSYEQYF.

This chain links TRBV27 with TRBJ2-1. The CDR3 length is 11 residues. The germline gives CDR1 MNHEY, CDR2 SMNVEV (reference sequence). Here the CDR3 reads CASTKYNEQFF.